This T cell receptor (beta chain) was observed in a study of blood T cell repertoires in COVID-19. Study-wide background: There were acute and convalescent COVID-19 samples, and they came from the United States, Italy and Spain. From T cells, B-cell-depleted T cells, or PBMCs came the material, which was cDNA or gDNA.

With 3 bases removed from V and 4 bases from J, the gap between germline ends came to 15 bases. The CDR3 loop spans 15 amino acids. Germline CDR1 reads KGHSH; CDR2 reads LQKENI. As processed by the authors: The authors estimated nucleated cell counts from reference gene primer amplification. Profiling relied on immunoSEQ multiplex PCR, and the TCRdb table lists in-frame clones only, not all of them. V and J calls plus clone size are reproduced from that table; the DNA served to infer D and trimming. In the table there are tens of thousands of clones, approximately 88% of which are singletons. This clonotype originated in a man of 80 years or more with acute or convalescent COVID-19. The chain couples TRBV18 to TRBJ1-2, with D possibly being TRBD1 (5 bases). The sample taken for sequencing was peripheral blood. CDR3 sequence: CASSPEDDGGYGYTF. The CDR3 bases are TGTGCCAGCTCACCGGAAGACGACGGGGGCTATGGCTACACCTTC.